One sample yielded the 30 T cell receptor beta chains listed below, sequenced in a study of T cells in Graves' hyperthyroidism and ophthalmopathy. Amplification yielded TCR beta CDR3 regions, with RNA transcripts as the source. RT-PCR in the first round (using the HTBI primer set) targeted the TCR CDR3. TCRdb reprocessed the multiplex PCR reads with MiXCR, giving one entry per CDR3 protein. The data show fewer than 650,000 distinct CDR3 sequences, 14% seen once. What was sequenced was blood. These receptors were collected from a woman aged 30 to 39 with Graves' hyperthyroidism that later progressed to Graves' ophthalmopathy.

This clonotype was seen ten or more times. The chain has TRBV2 and TRBJ2-1; 7 positions agree with TRBD2. Germline CDR1 and CDR2: SNHLY and FYNNEI. The CDR3 consists of 13 residues. J lost 13 bases, V lost 1 base, and 7 bases had no gene match. The CDR3 DNA reads TGTGCCAGCAGTGAAGACCTCAGACTAGCTCAGTTCTTC. As protein: CASSEDLRLAQFF.

This sequence joins TRBV11-2 and TRBJ2-7; 14 bases align to TRBD2. This CDR3 comprises 14 residues. The V segment lost 6 bases and the J segment 9 bases; nucleotides outside the gene matches: 7. Germline V gene sequence: CDR1 SGHAT, CDR2 FQNNGV. Here the CDR3 reads CASSSGLAGGGQYF. The CDR3 nucleotides read TGTGCCAGCAGTTCAGGACTAGCGGGAGGCGGGCAGTACTTC.

Note on this clonotype: This may come from a read error, since a much larger clone is one base off. The CDR3 reads CASSQEAGNEQFF. The CDR3 nucleotides are TGCGCCAGCAGCCAAGAAGCGGGCAATGAGCAGTTCTTC. The chain joins TRBV4-3 to TRBJ2-1; tentatively, D is TRBD2 (6 bases). Germline CDR1 and CDR2: LGHNA and YSLEER. This CDR3 contains 13 residues. V lost 0 bases to trimming and J lost 6 bases, with 6 bases between them.

The table lists this clonotype with a few counts. The J gene is TRBJ2-1, the V gene TRBV19; D unresolved. The CDR3 has 12 amino acids. V lost 3 bases and J 6 bases, leaving 6 bases between the germline ends. Germline V gives CDR1 LNHDA, CDR2 SQIVND (reference sequence). The CDR3 DNA is TGTGCCAGTAGTATGTCGGCCAATGAGCAGTTCTTC. Residues: CASSMSANEQFF.

CDR3 sequence: CASSQAWRGELTNEKLFF. DNA of the CDR3: TGTGCCAGCAGCCAAGCCTGGAGGGGGGAATTAACTAATGAAAAACTGTTTTTT. The V call is TRBV14, the J call TRBJ1-4; TRBD1 is a possible D gene (6 bases). The CDR3 spans 18 residues. The germline V gene encodes CDR1 SGHDN and CDR2 FVKESK. V shed 1 base and J shed 1 base, with 16 bases lying between them.

This clonotype was counted many times. The chain carries TRBV7-9 and TRBJ1-1, with 7 bases lining up with TRBD1. This CDR3 spans 15 amino acids. The J segment lost 3 bases and the V segment lost 0 bases, leaving 4 bases of the junction unmatched. Germline V CDR1 and CDR2: SEHNR, FQNEAQ (reference sequence). The DNA for the CDR3 is TGTGCCAGCAGCTTAGCGGCCAGGGGGTACACTGAAGCTTTCTTT. This sequence encodes CASSLAARGYTEAFF.

This clonotype was picked up many times. The V and J genes are TRBV7-8 and TRBJ2-1, with 10 bases identical to TRBD2. Germline CDR1 and CDR2: SGHVS and FQNEAQ. The CDR3 runs to 16 residues. The V gene end was trimmed by 4 bases and the J gene end by 4 bases; junction bases not matched to a gene: 7. CDR3 DNA sequence: TGTGCCAGCAGCTACACCGGACTAGCGGATTACAATGAGCAGTTCTTC. Amino acid sequence: CASSYTGLADYNEQFF.

The chain uses TRBV10-2 and TRBJ2-1, with D perhaps assigned TRBD1 or TRBD2 (5 bases each). V lost 8 bases and J 7 bases, leaving 12 bases between the germline ends. From germline, CDR1 is WSHSY and CDR2 SAAADI. The CDR3 is made up of 12 amino acids. DNA for the CDR3: TGCGCCAGCGGGACCCTCGGGAATGAGCAGTTCTTC. It is translated as CASGTLGNEQFF.

V is TRBV29-1 and J is TRBJ2-3; the D is unclear. Trimming took 3 bases from V and 5 from J, leaving 12 bases between them. Germline assignment: CDR1 SQVTM and CDR2 ANQGSEA. CDR3 size: 13 residues. CDR3 nucleotide sequence: TGCAGCGTTGAGTTTGTTGTTGAAGATACGCAGTATTTT. This codes for CSVEFVVEDTQYF.

The chain joins TRBV19 to TRBJ2-3; TRBD1 might be the D (6 bases). CDR3 length: 17 residues. Germline assignment: CDR1 LNHDA and CDR2 SQIVND (reference sequence). The V and J ends lost 5 bases and 0 bases respectively, with 18 bases between them. CDR3: CASSSVDSSFSTDTQYF. DNA of the CDR3: TGTGCCAGTAGTTCCGTGGACAGCTCCTTTAGCACAGATACGCAGTATTTT.

This clonotype occurred many times. The rearrangement joins TRBV11-3 to TRBJ1-1, with a tentative D call TRBD1 (5 bases). Trimming removed 4 bases from V and 12 bases from J, with 15 bases in between. This CDR3 contains 12 residues. Germline assignment: CDR1 SGHNT and CDR2 YENEEA. CDR3: CASSSLEGRPFF. The CDR3 DNA reads as TGTGCCAGCAGCTCCCTGGAGGGGCGGCCTTTCTTT.

At least ten counts were recorded for this clonotype. The CDR3 is CASSLRGQKNSPLHF. CDR3 DNA sequence: TGTGCCAGCAGTTTAAGAGGTCAGAAGAATTCACCCCTCCACTTT. The chain couples TRBV28 to TRBJ1-6; D is undetermined. The CDR3 has 15 residues. Trimming removed 2 bases from V and 7 bases from J, with 12 bases in between. CDR1 and CDR2 from the germline V gene are MDHEN and SYDVKM.

This clonotype was recorded at least ten times. The DNA of the CDR3 is TGTGCCAGCAGTCCTGTCCAGAACACTGAAGCTTTCTTT. This codes for CASSPVQNTEAFF. The chain has TRBV11-3 and TRBJ1-1; D remains ambiguous. V lost 6 bases and J lost 1, with 9 bases in between. This CDR3 region has 13 residues. Germline lookup yields CDR1 SGHNT and CDR2 YENEEA.

V and J are TRBV9 and TRBJ1-1; no clear D gene. The CDR3 has 13 residues. V was cut by 4 bases and J by 3 bases, with 10 bases left in between. The germline V gene has CDR1 SGDLS and CDR2 YYNGEE. CDR3 loop: CASSPKIYTEAFF. The CDR3 DNA is TGTGCCAGCAGCCCTAAAATATACACTGAAGCTTTCTTT.

The chain employs TRBV14 and TRBJ1-3; D possibly corresponds to TRBD1 (5 bases). Germline V gene sequence: CDR1 SGHDN, CDR2 FVKESK. The germline V and J ends were trimmed by 1 base and 4 bases, with 20 bases remaining between them. CDR3 length equals 18 residues. CDR3 in amino acids: CASSQVGGTELWGNTIYF. CDR3 coding DNA: TGTGCCAGCAGCCAAGTTGGAGGGACTGAACTCTGGGGAAACACCATATATTTT. The entire variable domain, with the rest obtained from reference TRBV14 and TRBJ1-3, is as follows: EAGVTQFPSHSVIEKGQTVTLRCDPISGHDNLYWYRRVMGKEIKFLLHFVKESKQDESGMPNNRFLAERTGGTYSTLKVQPAELEDSGVYFCASSQVGGTELWGNTIYFGEGSWLTVV.

This clonotype was seen repeatedly, ten times or more. The chain carries TRBV6-1 and TRBJ2-5, with 8 positions matching TRBD1. Germline CDR1 and CDR2: MNHNS and SASEGT. CDR3 length equals 15 residues. Unmatched junction bases numbered 14, after V lost 5 bases and J lost 9 bases. The CDR3 sequence: CASSQSGQVGLAQYF. CDR3 coding DNA: TGTGCCAGCAGTCAATCGGGACAGGTGGGTCTGGCCCAGTACTTC.

This clonotype has ten or more counts. V and J are TRBV12-3 or TRBV12-4 and TRBJ1-1; maybe TRBD1 (5 bases). The CDR3 sequence is 12 residues long. The V end was cut by 6 bases, the J end by 6 bases, with 11 bases between. Here the CDR3 DNA reads TGTGCCAGCAGAGGAGGGGCCGCTGAAGCTTTCTTT. Protein product: CASRGGAAEAFF.

The rearrangement joins TRBV2 to TRBJ2-7, with 10 nucleotides matching TRBD2. V shed 7 bases, J shed 5 bases, and the junction held 5 bases outside the gene matches. Germline V gene sequence: CDR1 SNHLY, CDR2 FYNNEI. CDR3 length: 13 amino acids. The CDR3 DNA is TGTGCCAGCAATATAGCGGGAGGCGACGAGCAGTACTTC. The encoded protein is CASNIAGGDEQYF.

With respect to this clonotype: A clone one base away is much larger, so this may be a read error. The chain couples TRBV11-3 to TRBJ2-5; D is ambiguous. The CDR3 is 13 residues long. The germline gives CDR1 SGHNT, CDR2 YENEEA. The CDR3 bases are TGTGCCACCTCACACTATGCTCAAGTGACCCAGTACTTC. This translates into CATSHYAQVTQYF. Full variable domain (rest looked up from reference TRBV11-3 and TRBJ2-5): EAGVVQSPRYKIIEKKQPVAFWCNPISGHNTLYWYLQNLGQGPELLIRYENEEAVDDSQLPKDRFSAERLKGVDSTLKIQPAELGDSAVYLCATSHYAQVTQYFGPGTRLLVL.

This clonotype was counted at least ten times. The chain links TRBV20-1 to TRBJ1-1, with 7 bases lining up with TRBD1. J gave up 4 bases and V 1 base, and 6 bases lay outside the gene matches. CDR3 size: 14 residues. Germline assignment: CDR1 DFQATT and CDR2 SNEGSKA (reference sequence). For the CDR3, the DNA is TGCAGTGCTAGAGGTACAGGGGTCAGCACTGAAGCTTTCTTT. Translation gives CSARGTGVSTEAFF.

This clonotype was seen at least ten times. V usage is TRBV28 and J usage is TRBJ1-4; 7 bases are shared with TRBD1. The germline V gene has CDR1 MDHEN and CDR2 SYDVKM. The CDR3 spans 13 residues. With 9 bases clipped from V and 6 bases from J, the junction kept 7 bases outside the gene matches. This chain's CDR3 is CASGDRYYEKLFF. In nucleotides, the CDR3 is TGTGCCAGTGGGGACAGATATTATGAAAAACTGTTTTTT.

This clonotype was seen at least ten times. The chain recombines TRBV6-5 with TRBJ1-4; tentatively, D is TRBD1 (5 bases). Germline lookup yields CDR1 MNHEY and CDR2 SVGAGI. The V and J ends lost 2 bases and 6 bases respectively, with 10 bases between them. The CDR3 runs to 14 residues. CDR3 residues: CASSYSDSDEKLFF. The CDR3, as DNA: TGTGCCAGCAGTTACAGCGACAGTGATGAAAAACTGTTTTTT.

This clonotype was observed a few times. V is TRBV25-1 and J is TRBJ1-2; maybe TRBD1 (6 bases). CDR1 MGHDK and CDR2 SYGVNS come from the germline V gene. The length of the CDR3 is 16 residues. V was clipped by 1 base and J by 2 bases, with 14 bases between them. The CDR3 sequence: CASSESGGRGNYGYTF. CDR3 DNA sequence: TGTGCCAGCAGTGAATCGGGAGGCAGGGGAAACTATGGCTACACCTTC.

This clonotype was found many times. The J gene is TRBJ2-7, the V gene TRBV9; D is uncertain. The V and J ends lost 3 bases and 2 bases respectively, with 9 bases between them. Germline assignment: CDR1 SGDLS and CDR2 YYNGEE. The CDR3 is 13 residues long. Here the CDR3 reads CASSDGEAYEQYF. The CDR3 DNA reads TGTGCCAGCAGCGATGGAGAGGCCTACGAGCAGTACTTC.

The V gene is TRBV12-5, the J gene TRBJ2-2; TRBD1 or TRBD2 may be the D gene (5 bases each). Germline V gene sequence: CDR1 LGHNT, CDR2 FRNRAP. Trimming pared 4 bases from V and 2 bases from J, leaving 17 bases between. CDR3 length equals 17 residues. The CDR3 region is CASGSPMGDANTGELFF. The CDR3 DNA reads TGTGCTAGTGGTTCACCGATGGGGGACGCAAACACCGGGGAGCTGTTTTTT.

In its sample, this clonotype was seen many times. The chain joins TRBV12-5 to TRBJ2-4, with D hard to call. CDR1 is LGHNT, CDR2 FRNRAP, per germline. CDR3 size: 17 residues. The ends were cut back, 0 bases at V and 0 bases at J, with 12 bases in the middle. The CDR3 region is CASGLVNSGIAKNIQYF. The CDR3 nucleotides are TGTGCTAGTGGTTTGGTAAATAGTGGGATAGCCAAAAACATTCAGTACTTC.

The chain recombines TRBV6-1 with TRBJ2-7; a possible D gene is TRBD1 (6 bases). Germline lookup yields CDR1 MNHNS and CDR2 SASEGT. V lost 4 bases, J lost 7 bases, and 8 bases lay in between. The CDR3 sequence is 11 residues long. CDR3 residues: CASSGQEEQYF. The CDR3 DNA is TGTGCCAGCAGTGGACAGGAGGAGCAGTACTTC.

The table lists this clonotype with many counts. The gene calls are TRBV3-1 and TRBJ1-1, with D hard to call. The CDR3 has 14 residues. Germline V gives CDR1 LGHDT, CDR2 YNNKEL (reference sequence). Deletions cut 0 bases from V and 1 base from J, with 6 bases between. CDR3 sequence: CASSQDLGNTEAFF. The CDR3, as DNA: TGTGCCAGCAGCCAAGACCTCGGGAACACTGAAGCTTTCTTT.

The count of this clonotype is one. A much larger clone is a single base away; this may be a read error. The J gene is TRBJ2-5, the V gene TRBV5-6; D unclear. This CDR3 is built from 13 residues. Germline CDR1 reads SGHDT; CDR2 reads YYEEEE. This CDR3 reads CASSLDRQGTQYF. The CDR3 region has the DNA TGTGCCAGCAGCTTGGACCGACAAGGGACCCAGTACTTC. The whole variable domain, remainder taken from reference TRBV5-6 and TRBJ2-5, is DAGVTQSPTHLIKTRGQQVTLRCSPKSGHDTVSWYQQALGQGPQFIFQYYEEEERQRGNFPDRFSGHQFPNYSSELNVNALLLGDSALYLCASSLDRQGTQYFGPGTRLLVL.

CDR3 sequence reads: CASSEAGDGYNEQFF. The CDR3 region has the DNA TGTGCCAGCAGTGAAGCTGGGGACGGATACAATGAGCAGTTCTTC. The rearrangement links TRBV6-1 to TRBJ2-1, with D perhaps TRBD1 or TRBD2 (5 bases each). Germline CDR1 MNHNS, CDR2 SASEGT. This CDR3 has 15 residues. Trimming took 0 bases from V and 4 from J, leaving 10 bases between them.